This T cell receptor (beta chain) was sequenced for a study of T cell responses to AZD1222 COVID-19 vaccine. Findings and caveats of the study: Among the donors, most were white British and more were female, and clonal diversity was possibly underestimated.

Clones were sequenced by immunoSEQ multiplex PCR, and TCRdb holds only the in-frame ones, with some missing. The table records around 130,000 clones, more than 85% of them present only once. A remark on this clone: Its antigen is as yet unknown.

The sequence derives from an adult who received the AZD1222 COVID-19 vaccine. The specimen comprised peripheral blood, sampled 28 days after the second AZD1222 dose.

In DNA, the CDR3 is TGTGCCAGCAGCTTAGTGACAGGTGATCAGCCCCAGCATTTT. This translates into CASSLVTGDQPQHF. The chain recombines TRBV7-8 with TRBJ1-5; a weak D match, TRBD1 (6 bases). Per germline, CDR1 SGHVS and CDR2 FQNEAQ. The CDR3 totals 14 residues. Trimming took 1 base from V and 5 from J, leaving 9 bases between them.